This T cell receptor beta chain was documented in a study of regulatory T cells in long-lasting Graves disease. Study-wide results and limits: Samples came from peripheral blood alone, without thyroid tissue.

This clonotype turned up a few times. The antigen remains unidentified. As for time point: newly diagnosed GD, antithyroid drugs for less than 3 months. With RNA extracted from PBMCs as input, the TCR library was made. It was an endocrinology department in Xi'an, China, that provided the patients. To make TCR beta libraries, researchers used iRepertoire HTBI primers and Arm-PCR of CDR3 regions. From the multiplex PCR reads, TCRdb called clonotypes with MiXCR, one entry per CDR3 protein. This table has fewer than 550,000 distinct CDR3 sequences, 15% to 20% appearing once. This CDR3 region has 15 residues. CDR1 MNHNS and CDR2 SASEGT come from the germline V gene. The ends lost 6 bases at V and 0 bases at J; junction bases unmatched: 7. The sample also formed part of further work on T cells in Graves' hyperthyroidism and ophthalmopathy.

This chain uses TRBV6-1 with TRBJ1-1, with 7 bases lining up with TRBD1. The sample consisted of peripheral blood mononuclear cells (PBMCs), taken at new diagnosis, from a patient treated with antithyroid drugs. The sequence was obtained from a woman aged 35-65 years with Graves disease. CDR3 loop: CASRKTGQLNTEAFF. The CDR3 DNA sequence: TGTGCCAGCAGAAAAACGGGACAGTTGAACACTGAAGCTTTCTTT.